The TCR beta chain described here comes from a study of Tregs in tolerant kidney transplant recipients. Overall study: Related graft donors supplied nonmyeloablative bone marrow transplants, and mixed chimerism was transient. Study-wide results and limits: Tolerant patients' donor-specific Tregs expanded beyond overall Tregs, suggesting antigen-driven growth. Expanding Tregs on activated donor B cells appeared to best identify donor-specific TCRbeta clones.

Libraries were prepared by immunoSEQ multiplex PCR; TCRdb keeps only in-frame clonotypes and omits some of them. The profile covers about 110,000 clones, with 90% appearing a single time and 0.3% to 0.4% taken by the ten largest. About this clone: What it recognizes is unknown.

CD4+CD25+CD127- Tregs, CD4+CD25- non-Tregs, CD4 and CD8 cells were sorted. This CDR3 has 15 residues. Looked up from germline, CDR1 is ENHRY and CDR2 is SYGVKD. V shed 6 bases and J shed 6 bases, with 19 bases lying between them. The sequence was collected from a human donor who received a combined kidney and bone marrow transplant. Here the sequenced sample was CD4+ T cells from blood, taken before the transplant. V gene TRBV10-3 combines with J gene TRBJ2-3; maybe TRBD2 (6 bases). The CDR3 DNA is TGTGCCATCAGCCACCGGAGACTAGGGGCGGATACGCAGTATTTT. It is translated as CAISHRRLGADTQYF.